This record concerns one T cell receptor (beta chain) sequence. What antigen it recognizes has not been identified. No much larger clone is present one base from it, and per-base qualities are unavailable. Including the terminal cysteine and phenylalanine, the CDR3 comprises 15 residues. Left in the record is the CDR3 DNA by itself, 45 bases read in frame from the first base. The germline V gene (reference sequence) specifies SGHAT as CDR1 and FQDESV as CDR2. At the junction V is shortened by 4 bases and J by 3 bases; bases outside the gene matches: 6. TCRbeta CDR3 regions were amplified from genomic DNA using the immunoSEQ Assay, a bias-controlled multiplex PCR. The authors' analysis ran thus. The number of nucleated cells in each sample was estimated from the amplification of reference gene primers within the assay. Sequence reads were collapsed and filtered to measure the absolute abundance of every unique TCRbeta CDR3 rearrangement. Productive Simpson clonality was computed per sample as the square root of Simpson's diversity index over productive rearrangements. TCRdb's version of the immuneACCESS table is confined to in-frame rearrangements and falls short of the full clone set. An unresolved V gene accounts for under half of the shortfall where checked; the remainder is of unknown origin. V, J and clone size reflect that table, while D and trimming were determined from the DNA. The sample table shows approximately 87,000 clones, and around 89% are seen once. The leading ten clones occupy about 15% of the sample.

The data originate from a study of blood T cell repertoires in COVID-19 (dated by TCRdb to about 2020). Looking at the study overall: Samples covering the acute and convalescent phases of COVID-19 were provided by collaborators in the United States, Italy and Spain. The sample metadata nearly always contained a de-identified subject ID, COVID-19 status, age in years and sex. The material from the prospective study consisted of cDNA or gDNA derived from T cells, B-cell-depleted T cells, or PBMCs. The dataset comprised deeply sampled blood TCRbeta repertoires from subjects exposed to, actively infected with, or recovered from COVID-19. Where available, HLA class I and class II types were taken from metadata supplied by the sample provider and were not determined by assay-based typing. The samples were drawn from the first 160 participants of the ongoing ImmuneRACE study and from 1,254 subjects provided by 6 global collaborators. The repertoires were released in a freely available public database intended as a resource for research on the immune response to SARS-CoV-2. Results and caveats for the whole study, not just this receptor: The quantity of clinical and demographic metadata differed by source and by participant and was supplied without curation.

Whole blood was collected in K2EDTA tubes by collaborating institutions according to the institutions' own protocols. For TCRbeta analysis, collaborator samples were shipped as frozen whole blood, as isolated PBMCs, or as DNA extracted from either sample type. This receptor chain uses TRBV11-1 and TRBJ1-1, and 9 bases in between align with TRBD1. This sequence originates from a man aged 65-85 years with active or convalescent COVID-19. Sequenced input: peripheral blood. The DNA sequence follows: TGTGCCAGCAGCTCTATAGGACAGGGGTACACTGAAGCTTTCTTT. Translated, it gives CASSSIGQGYTEAFF.